This T cell receptor beta chain was captured by sequencing in a study of shared clonotypes between healthy human individuals (dated by TCRdb to 2019 to 2021). General notes on the study: The cohort included a few men and a couple of women between 18 and 49 years of age. To increase sequencing depth and limit assay-specific biases, TCR repertoire library preparation and sequencing were carried out by different laboratories using diverse techniques. Leukapheresis yielded between about 0.94 and 8.9 billion PBMCs per donor. The study deeply sequenced blood TCR repertoires of five healthy adults to estimate repertoire size and the extent of clonotype sharing between individuals. For each donor, three plates each were used for CD4 naive and CD4 memory, two plates were used for CD8 naive, and one plate was used for CD8 memory. General conclusions and limits of the study: Because the study included only a small number of donors, the genetic and exposure-history diversity represented was limited. Clonotypes shared by all four sorted-subset donors showed higher generation probabilities than non-shared clonotypes. Incomplete sequencing was indicated by rarefaction of sorted-subset datasets, despite the large sequencing depth. Sampling was restricted to blood, and TCR repertoires in tissues likely differ from the TCR repertoires found in blood. Based on pairwise subsampling, the degree of clonotype sharing among donors was expected to be affected by sequencing depth. About 5% of naive CD4, 3.5% of naive CD8, roughly 2.4% of memory CD4, and approximately 0.39% of memory CD8 clonotypes were shared across several donors. Larger estimated clonotype richness was generally found for naive subsets than for memory subsets.

Using the deep immunoSEQ assay, multiplex PCR amplified TCR CDR3 regions from genomic DNA. Extracted genomic DNA from each cell subset was spread evenly across all wells of several immunoSEQ 96-well plates, with each plate serving as a replicate. For sorted subsets, each replicate PCR was loaded with about 0.2 ug genomic DNA, equivalent to 32,000 or so T cell genomes. The purified libraries were quantified using a Qubit 3.0 fluorometer, sized with a Bioanalyzer 2100, and then quantified again using the KAPA Library Quantification kit. Each immunoSEQ 96-well plate was sequenced on its own single-read 150-cycle Illumina NextSeq 550 flow cell. The authors' analysis ran thus. Because only junctional sequences without quality scores were contained in the immunoSEQ output, filtering matching that applied to full-length reads could not be performed. Sequences were annotated with PyIR, a Python wrapper for IgBLAST v1.9, and V/J genes and CDR3 were assigned using IMGT germline references. Reads with weak V/J assignments (E-value above 1e-6), missing CDR3, stop codons, out-of-frame junctions, or ambiguous translated residues were removed. V3J clonotypes were defined as sequences sharing an identical inferred V gene, J gene, and CDR3 amino acid sequence. Percentage overlap between repertoires was calculated by dividing the number of shared unique clonotypes by the size of the smaller repertoire. Richness of each repertoire was evaluated using RTK rarefaction, the Chao1 estimator, and Recon v2.1 estimates of unobserved clonotypes. Generation probabilities for all TCRbeta clonotypes obtained by the gDNA method from four donors were computed using OLGA. Entries here come from immuneACCESS through TCRdb and include only in-frame sequences with V and J called. Some clones fail to appear in such tables; in the studies checked, an unresolved V gene covers under half of the shortfall, and the cause of the remainder is unknown. V and J calls and clone size are copied from that table; D and trimming were computed from the DNA. Present in this sample are roughly 1.5 million clones, 95% to 99% of which were seen just once. Clones ranked in the top ten supply approximately 0.45% of the sample.

With regard to this clone: The target of this receptor is not known. The input lacks base qualities; no much larger clone sits a single base away.

The donors were healthy, HIV-negative adults who had no recently reported acute infections or vaccinations. Only Caucasian adults living in Nashville, Tennessee, USA were represented among the donors. CD4+ T cells were enriched by magnetic negative selection, after which naive cells were positively selected on CD45RA and the negative fraction was taken as the memory subset. After blood collection by leukapheresis, PBMCs were isolated using Ficoll-Histopaque density gradient centrifugation and then cryopreserved in the vapor phase of liquid nitrogen. Analytical flow cytometry was used to check the purity and quantity of every magnetically sorted T cell population. Genomic DNA was isolated from each sorted fraction and quantified by UV absorbance on a Nanodrop 2000c. The CDR3 contains 15 residues, cysteine and phenylalanine counted. The kept DNA is CDR3 alone, 45 bases in frame from the first base. The germline V gene specifies SGHTA as CDR1 and FQGNSA as CDR2. The junction shows trimming of 6 bases on V and 4 bases on J, plus 18 bases between the germline ends.

The sequenced material came from naive CD4+ T cells sorted from blood. The cell subset or site label here, explained by the study, means: CD45RA+ positively selected. Recombination connected TRBV7-2 to TRBJ2-5; the best D guess is TRBD2, with 6 bases matching. This clonotype was obtained from a man aged 25 to 45 in good health. The nucleotide sequence reads TGTGCCAGCAGTCCTCCGGGACTGCACCGAGAGACCCAGTACTTC. It encodes CASSPPGLHRETQYF.